This T cell receptor (beta chain) derives from a study of regulatory T cells in long-lasting Graves disease. This clonotype was detected only a few times. Sequencing libraries for TCR beta were prepared with iRepertoire HTBI primers and Arm-PCR of CDR3 regions. MiXCR, run by TCRdb on the multiplex PCR reads, gives a single entry per CDR3 protein. The sample has just over 600,000 distinct CDR3 sequences; roughly 16% are singletons. Noted time point: newly diagnosed GD, antithyroid drugs for less than 3 months. TCR sequences were obtained from RNA taken from PBMCs. Per the germline V gene, CDR1 is SGHTA and CDR2 is FQGNSA. Unmatched junction bases numbered 9, after V lost 4 bases and J lost 3 bases. The CDR3 is 16 amino acids. The same sample was also studied in work on T cells in Graves' hyperthyroidism and ophthalmopathy.

V usage is TRBV7-2 and J usage is TRBJ2-7, with 10 bases matching TRBD2. The receptor was derived from a woman aged 25 to 45 with Graves disease. This specimen consisted of peripheral blood mononuclear cells (PBMCs), obtained at new diagnosis, from a patient treated with antithyroid drugs. This CDR3 is CASSSGGGLAIYEQYF. CDR3 bases: TGTGCCAGCAGCTCGGGGGGGGGACTAGCGATCTACGAGCAGTACTTC.